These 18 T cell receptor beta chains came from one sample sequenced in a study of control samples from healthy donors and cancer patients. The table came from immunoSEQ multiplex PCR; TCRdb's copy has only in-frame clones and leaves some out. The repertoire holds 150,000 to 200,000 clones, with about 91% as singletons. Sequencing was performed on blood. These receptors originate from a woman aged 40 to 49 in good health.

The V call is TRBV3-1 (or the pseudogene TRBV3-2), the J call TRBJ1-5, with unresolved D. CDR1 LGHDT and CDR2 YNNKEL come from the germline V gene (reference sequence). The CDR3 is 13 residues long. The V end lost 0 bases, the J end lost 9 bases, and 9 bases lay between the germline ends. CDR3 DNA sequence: TGTGCCAGCAGCCAAGATTCGGGGAGGCCCCAGCATTTT. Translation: CASSQDSGRPQHF.

The CDR3 DNA reads as TGTGCAAGTCGCCCCCGGGACAGGCGAAACACTGAAGCTTTCTTT. Translating it yields CASRPRDRRNTEAFF. The chain employs TRBV12-2 and TRBJ1-1; the DNA was not used to check the table's D call, TRBD1. TRBV12-2 is a pseudogene locus. This CDR3 comprises 15 residues.

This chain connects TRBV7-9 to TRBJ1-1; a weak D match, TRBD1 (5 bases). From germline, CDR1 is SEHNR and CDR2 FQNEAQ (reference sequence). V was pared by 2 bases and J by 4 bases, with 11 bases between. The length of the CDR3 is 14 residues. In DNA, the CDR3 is TGTGCCAGCAGCTTATGGGGCGCGGGCACTGAAGCTTTCTTT. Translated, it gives CASSLWGAGTEAFF. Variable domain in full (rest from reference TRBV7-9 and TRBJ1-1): DTGVSQNPRHKITKRGQNVTFRCDPISEHNRLYWYRQTLGQGPEFLTYFQNEAQLEKSRLLSDRFSAERPKGSFSTLEIQRTEQGDSAMYLCASSLWGAGTEAFFGQGTRLTVV.

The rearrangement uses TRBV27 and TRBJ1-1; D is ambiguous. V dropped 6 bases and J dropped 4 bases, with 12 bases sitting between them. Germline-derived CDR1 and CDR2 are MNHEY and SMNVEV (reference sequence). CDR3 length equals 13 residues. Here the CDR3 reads CASSPLEGTEAFF. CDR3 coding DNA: TGTGCCAGCAGCCCATTGGAGGGCACTGAAGCTTTCTTT.

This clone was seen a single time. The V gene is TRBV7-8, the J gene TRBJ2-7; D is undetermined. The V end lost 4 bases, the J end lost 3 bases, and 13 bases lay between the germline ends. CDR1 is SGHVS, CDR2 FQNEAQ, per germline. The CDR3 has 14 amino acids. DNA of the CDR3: TGTGCCAGCAGCTCCCGGAAGAGGCACTACGAGCAGTACTTC. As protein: CASSSRKRHYEQYF.

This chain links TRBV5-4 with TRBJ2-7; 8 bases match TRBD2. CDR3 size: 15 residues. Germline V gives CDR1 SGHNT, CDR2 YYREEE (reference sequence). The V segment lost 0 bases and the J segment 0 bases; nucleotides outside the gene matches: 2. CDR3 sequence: CASSLEAGGSYEQYF. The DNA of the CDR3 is TGTGCCAGCAGCTTGGAGGCGGGGGGCTCCTACGAGCAGTACTTC. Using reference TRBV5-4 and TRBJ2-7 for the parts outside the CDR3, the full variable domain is ETGVTQSPTHLIKTRGQQVTLRCSSQSGHNTVSWYQQALGQGPQFIFQYYREEENGRGNFPPRFSGLQFPNYSSELNVNALELDDSALYLCASSLEAGGSYEQYFGPGTRLTVT.

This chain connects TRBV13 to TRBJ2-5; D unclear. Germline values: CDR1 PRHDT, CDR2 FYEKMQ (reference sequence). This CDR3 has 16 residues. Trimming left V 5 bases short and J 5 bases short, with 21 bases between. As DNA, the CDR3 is TGTGCCAGCAGCCTACCCGGGCCCAGGCTAACGGAGACCCAGTACTTC. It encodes CASSLPGPRLTETQYF.

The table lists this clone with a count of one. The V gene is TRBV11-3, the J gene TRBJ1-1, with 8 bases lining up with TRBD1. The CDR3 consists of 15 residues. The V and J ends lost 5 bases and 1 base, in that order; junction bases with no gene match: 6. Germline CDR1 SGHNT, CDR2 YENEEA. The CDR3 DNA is TGTGCCAGCAGCCGCGGACAGGGCGGGAACACTGAAGCTTTCTTT. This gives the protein CASSRGQGGNTEAFF.

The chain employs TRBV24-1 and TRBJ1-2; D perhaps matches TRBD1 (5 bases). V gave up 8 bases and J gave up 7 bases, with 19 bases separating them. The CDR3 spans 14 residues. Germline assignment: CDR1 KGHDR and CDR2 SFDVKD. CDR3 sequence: CATTTRDSPSGYTF. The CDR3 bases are TGTGCCACCACCACCAGAGACAGCCCTAGTGGCTACACCTTC.

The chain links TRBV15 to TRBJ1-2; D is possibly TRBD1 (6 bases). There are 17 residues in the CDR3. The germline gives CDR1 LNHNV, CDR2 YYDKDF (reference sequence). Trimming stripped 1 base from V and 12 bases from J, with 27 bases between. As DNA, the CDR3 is TGTGCCACCAGCAGAGTCGCCGATGGGGGCAGGGGACTTGGGGACACCTTC. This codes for CATSRVADGGRGLGDTF.

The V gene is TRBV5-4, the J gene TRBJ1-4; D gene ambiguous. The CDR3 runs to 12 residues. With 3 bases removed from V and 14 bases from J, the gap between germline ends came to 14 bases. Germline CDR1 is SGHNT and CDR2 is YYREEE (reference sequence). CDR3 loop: CASSSVGGNLFF. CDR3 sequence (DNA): TGTGCCAGCAGCTCCGTAGGTGGAAATCTGTTTTTT.

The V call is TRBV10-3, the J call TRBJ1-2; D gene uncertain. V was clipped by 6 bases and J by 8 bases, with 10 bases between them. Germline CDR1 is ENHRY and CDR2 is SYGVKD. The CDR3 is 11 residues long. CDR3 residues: CAIRVLTGYTF. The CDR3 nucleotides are TGTGCCATCAGAGTTCTGACGGGCTACACCTTC.

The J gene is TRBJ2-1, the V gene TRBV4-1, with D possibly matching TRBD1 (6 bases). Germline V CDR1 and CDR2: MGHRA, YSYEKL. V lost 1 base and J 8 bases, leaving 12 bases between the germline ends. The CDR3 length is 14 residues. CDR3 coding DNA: TGCGCCAGCAGCCAAGTGGCAGGGGATTATGAGCAGTTCTTC. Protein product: CASSQVAGDYEQFF.

The CDR3 loop is CASSLGGVSYNEQFF. The CDR3 region has the DNA TGTGCCAGCAGCTTGGGTGGGGTCTCCTACAATGAGCAGTTCTTC. V is TRBV5-6 and J is TRBJ2-1; D remains unclear. Trimming cost V 0 bases and J 0 bases, with 7 bases left between them. The CDR3 totals 15 residues. Germline CDR1 SGHDT, CDR2 YYEEEE.

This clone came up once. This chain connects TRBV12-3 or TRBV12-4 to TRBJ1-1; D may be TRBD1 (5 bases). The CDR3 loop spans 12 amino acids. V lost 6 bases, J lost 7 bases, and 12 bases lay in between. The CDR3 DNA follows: TGTGCCAGCAGCCCGTCGACAGTTGAAGCTTTCTTT. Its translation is CASSPSTVEAFF.

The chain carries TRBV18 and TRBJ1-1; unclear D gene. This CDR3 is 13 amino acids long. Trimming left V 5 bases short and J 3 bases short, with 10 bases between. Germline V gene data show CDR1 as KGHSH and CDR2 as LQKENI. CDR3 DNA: TGTGCCAGCTCAACCACGGGTCACACTGAAGCTTTCTTT. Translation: CASSTTGHTEAFF.

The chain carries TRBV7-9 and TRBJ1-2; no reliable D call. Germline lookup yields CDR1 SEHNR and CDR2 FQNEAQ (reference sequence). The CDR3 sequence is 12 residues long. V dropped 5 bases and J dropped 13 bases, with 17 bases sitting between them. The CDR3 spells CASSPDLAGATF. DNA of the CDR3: TGTGCCAGCAGCCCCGACCTAGCAGGCGCCACCTTC.

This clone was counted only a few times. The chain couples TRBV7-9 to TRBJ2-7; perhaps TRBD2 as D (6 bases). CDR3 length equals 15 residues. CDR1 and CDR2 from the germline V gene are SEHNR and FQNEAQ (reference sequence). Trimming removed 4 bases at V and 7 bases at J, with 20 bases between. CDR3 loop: CASSSRGTPWGEQYF. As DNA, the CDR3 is TGTGCCAGCAGCTCACGGGGGACCCCATGGGGGGAGCAGTACTTC.